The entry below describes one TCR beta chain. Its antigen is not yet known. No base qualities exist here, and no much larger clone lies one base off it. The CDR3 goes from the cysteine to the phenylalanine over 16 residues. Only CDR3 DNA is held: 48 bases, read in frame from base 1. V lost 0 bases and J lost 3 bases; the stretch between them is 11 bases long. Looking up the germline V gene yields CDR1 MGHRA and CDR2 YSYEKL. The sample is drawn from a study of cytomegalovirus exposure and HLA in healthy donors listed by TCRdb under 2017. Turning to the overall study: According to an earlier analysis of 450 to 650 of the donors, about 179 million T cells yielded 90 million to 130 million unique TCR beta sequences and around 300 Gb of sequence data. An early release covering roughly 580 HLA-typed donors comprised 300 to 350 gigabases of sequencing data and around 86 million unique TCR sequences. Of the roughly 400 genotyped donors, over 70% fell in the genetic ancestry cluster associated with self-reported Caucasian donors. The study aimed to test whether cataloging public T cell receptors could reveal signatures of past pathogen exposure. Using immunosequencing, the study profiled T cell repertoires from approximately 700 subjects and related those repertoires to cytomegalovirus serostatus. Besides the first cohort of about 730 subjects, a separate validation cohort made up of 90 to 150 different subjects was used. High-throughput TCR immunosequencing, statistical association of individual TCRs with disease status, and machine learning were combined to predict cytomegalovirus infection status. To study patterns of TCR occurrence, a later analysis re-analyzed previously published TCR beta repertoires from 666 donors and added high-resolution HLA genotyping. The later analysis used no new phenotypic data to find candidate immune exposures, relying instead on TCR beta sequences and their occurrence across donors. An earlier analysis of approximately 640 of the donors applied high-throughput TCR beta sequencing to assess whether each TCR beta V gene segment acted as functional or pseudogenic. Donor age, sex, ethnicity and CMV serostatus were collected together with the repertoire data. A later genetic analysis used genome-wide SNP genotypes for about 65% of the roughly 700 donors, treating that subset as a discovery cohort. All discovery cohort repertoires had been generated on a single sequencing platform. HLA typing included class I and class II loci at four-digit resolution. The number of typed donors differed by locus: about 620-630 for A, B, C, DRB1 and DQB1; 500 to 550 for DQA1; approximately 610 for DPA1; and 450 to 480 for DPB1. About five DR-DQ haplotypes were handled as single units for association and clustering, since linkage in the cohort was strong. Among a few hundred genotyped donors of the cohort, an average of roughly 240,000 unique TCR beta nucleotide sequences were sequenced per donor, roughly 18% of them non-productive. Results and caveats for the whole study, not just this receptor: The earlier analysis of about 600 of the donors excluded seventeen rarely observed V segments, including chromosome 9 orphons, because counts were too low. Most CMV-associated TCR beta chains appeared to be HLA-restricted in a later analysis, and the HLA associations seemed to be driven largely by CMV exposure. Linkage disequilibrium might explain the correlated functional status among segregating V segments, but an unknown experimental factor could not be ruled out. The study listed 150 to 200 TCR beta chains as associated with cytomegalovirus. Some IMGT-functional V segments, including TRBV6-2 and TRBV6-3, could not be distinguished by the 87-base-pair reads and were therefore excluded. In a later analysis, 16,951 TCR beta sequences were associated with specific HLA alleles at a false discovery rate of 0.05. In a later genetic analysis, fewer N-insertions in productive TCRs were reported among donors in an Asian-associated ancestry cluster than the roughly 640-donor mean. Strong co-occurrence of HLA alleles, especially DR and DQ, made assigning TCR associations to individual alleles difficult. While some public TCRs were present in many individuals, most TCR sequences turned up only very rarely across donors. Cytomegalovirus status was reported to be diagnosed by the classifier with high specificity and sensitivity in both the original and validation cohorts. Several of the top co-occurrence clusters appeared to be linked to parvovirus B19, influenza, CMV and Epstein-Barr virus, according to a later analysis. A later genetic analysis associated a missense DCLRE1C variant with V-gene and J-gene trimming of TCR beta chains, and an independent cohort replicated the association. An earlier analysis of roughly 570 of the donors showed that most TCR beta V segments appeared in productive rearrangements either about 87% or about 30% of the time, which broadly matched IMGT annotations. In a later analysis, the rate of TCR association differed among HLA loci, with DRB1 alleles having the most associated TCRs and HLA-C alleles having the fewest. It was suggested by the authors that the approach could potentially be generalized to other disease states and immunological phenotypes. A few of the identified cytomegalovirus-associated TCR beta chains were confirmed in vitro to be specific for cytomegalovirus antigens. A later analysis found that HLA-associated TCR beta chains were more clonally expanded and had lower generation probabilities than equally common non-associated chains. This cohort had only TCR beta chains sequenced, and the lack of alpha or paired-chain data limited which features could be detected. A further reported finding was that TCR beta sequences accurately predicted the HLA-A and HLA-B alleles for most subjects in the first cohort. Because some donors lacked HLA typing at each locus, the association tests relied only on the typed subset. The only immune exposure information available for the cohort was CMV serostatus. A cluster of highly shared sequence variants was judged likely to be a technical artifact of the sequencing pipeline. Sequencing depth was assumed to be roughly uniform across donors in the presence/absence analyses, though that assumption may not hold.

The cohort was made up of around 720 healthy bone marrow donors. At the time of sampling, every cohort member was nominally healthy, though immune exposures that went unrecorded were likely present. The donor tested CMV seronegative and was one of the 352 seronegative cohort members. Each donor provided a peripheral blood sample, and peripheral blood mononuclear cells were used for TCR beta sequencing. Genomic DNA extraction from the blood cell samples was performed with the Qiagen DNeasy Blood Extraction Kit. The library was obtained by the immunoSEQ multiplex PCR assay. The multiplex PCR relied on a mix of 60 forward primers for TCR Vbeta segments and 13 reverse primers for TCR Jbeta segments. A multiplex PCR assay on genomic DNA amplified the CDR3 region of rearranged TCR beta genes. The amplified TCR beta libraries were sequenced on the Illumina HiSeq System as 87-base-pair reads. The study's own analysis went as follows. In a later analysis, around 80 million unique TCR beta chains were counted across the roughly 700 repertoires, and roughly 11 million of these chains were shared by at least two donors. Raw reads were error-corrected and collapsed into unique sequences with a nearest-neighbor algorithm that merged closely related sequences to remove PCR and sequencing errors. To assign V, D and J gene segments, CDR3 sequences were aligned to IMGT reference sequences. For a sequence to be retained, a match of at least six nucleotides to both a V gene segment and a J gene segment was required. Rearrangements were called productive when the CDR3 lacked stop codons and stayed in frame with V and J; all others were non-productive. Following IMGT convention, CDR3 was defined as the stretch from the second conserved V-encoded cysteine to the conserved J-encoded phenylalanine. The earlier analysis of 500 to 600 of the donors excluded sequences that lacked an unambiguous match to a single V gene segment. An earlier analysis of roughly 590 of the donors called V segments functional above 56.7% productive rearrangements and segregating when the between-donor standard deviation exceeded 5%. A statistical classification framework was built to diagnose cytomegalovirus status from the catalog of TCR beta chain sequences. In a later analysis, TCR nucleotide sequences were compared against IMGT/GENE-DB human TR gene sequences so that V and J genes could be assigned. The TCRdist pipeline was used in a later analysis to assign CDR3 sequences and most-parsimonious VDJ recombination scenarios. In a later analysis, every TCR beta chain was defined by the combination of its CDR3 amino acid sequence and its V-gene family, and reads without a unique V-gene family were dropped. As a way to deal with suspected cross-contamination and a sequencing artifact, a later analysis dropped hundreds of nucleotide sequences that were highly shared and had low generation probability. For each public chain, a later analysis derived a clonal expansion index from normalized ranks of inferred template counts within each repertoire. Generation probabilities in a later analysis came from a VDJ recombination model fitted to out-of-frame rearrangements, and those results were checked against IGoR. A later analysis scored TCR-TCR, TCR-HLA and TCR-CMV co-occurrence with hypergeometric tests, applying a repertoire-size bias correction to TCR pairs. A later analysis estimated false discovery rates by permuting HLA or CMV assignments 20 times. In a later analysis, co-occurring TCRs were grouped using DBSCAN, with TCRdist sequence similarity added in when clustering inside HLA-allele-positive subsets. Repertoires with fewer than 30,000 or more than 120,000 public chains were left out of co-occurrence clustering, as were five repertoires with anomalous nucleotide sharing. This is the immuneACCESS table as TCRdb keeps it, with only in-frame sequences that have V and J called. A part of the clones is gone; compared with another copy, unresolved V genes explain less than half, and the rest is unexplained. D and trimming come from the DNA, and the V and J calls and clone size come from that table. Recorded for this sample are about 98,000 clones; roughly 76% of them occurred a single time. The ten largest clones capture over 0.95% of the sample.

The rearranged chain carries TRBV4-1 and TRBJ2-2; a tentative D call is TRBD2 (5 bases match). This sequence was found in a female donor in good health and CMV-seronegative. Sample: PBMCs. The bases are TGCGCCAGCAGCCAAGAGCCCGGGATAGACACCGGGGAGCTGTTTTTT. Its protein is CASSQEPGIDTGELFF.